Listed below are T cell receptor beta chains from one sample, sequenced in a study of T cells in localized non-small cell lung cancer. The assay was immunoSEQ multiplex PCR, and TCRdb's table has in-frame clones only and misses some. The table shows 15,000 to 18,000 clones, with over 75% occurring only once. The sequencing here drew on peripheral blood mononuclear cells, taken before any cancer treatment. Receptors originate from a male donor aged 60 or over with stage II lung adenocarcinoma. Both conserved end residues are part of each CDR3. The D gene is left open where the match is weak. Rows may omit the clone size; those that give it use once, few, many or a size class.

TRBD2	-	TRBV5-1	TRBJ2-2	TGCGCCAGCAGCTTGGGACTAGCGGTCACCGGGGAGCTGTTTTTT	CASSLGLAVTGELFF
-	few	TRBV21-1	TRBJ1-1	TGTGCCAGCAGCTTTAGACACGCTTGGTCCACTGAAGCTTTCTTT	CASSFRHAWSTEAFF
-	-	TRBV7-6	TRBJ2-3	TGTGCCAGCAGCTTGGGGGCAAACACAGATACGCAGTATTTT	CASSLGANTDTQYF
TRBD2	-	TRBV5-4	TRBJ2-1	TGTGCCAGCAGCGCCGCGGCGGGGGGAAGCTCCTACAATGAGCAGTTCTTC	CASSAAAGGSSYNEQFF
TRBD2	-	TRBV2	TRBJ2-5	TGTGCCAGCAGAGTAGCGGGAGTTGGGAAAGAGACCCAGTACTTC	CASRVAGVGKETQYF
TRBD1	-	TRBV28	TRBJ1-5	TGTGCCAGCAGCCCAAGGACAGGGCGGGGCAATCAGCCCCAGCATTTT	CASSPRTGRGNQPQHF
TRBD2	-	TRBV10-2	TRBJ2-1	TGCGCCATTGGGATTAGCGGGAGGGCCTATGGTGAGCAGTTCTTC	CAIGISGRAYGEQFF
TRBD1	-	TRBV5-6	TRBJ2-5	TGTGCCAGCAGCCGCCGGCCAGGGACAGGGGTTGGAGAGACCCAGTACTTC	CASSRRPGTGVGETQYF
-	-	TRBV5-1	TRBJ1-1	TGCGCCAGCAGCCTCCCGGGGGGGGACACTGAAGCTTTCTTT	CASSLPGGDTEAFF
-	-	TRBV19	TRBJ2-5	TGTGCCAGTAGTATCCATGGATCCCAAGAGACCCAGTACTTC	CASSIHGSQETQYF
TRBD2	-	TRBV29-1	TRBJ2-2	TGCAGCGCTAAACTAGCGGGAGGAGAGACCGGGGAGCTGTTTTTT	CSAKLAGGETGELFF
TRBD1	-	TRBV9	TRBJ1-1	TGTGCCAGCAGCGTCTTCGGGACAGTAAATGAAGCTTTCTTT	CASSVFGTVNEAFF
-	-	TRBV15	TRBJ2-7	TGTGCCACCAGCAGAGATGCGGGATTCTACGAGCAGTACTTC	CATSRDAGFYEQYF
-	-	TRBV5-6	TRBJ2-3	TGTGCCAGCAGCTTGGACACCCCTAGCACAGATACGCAGTATTTT	CASSLDTPSTDTQYF